One sample yielded the 30 T cell receptor beta chains listed below, sequenced in a study of T cell changes during pregnancy in multiple sclerosis. The repertoire was sequenced with immunoSEQ multiplex PCR; TCRdb's copy has only in-frame clones and lacks some. Of some 30,000 clones listed, 88% were seen once; the top ten hold less than 10%. The specimen was CD8+ T cells from peripheral blood mononuclear cells, collected in the second trimester of pregnancy. These receptors were obtained from a female donor with multiple sclerosis, enrolled in a pregnancy study.

This clone was seen only once. The J gene is TRBJ1-6, the V gene TRBV6-5, with 7 bases that match TRBD1. From germline, CDR1 is MNHEY and CDR2 SVGAGI. V shed 4 bases, J shed 8 bases, and the junction held 5 bases outside the gene matches. The length of the CDR3 is 14 residues. The CDR3 protein is CASSFGTVYSPLHF. DNA of the CDR3: TGTGCCAGCAGTTTCGGGACAGTGTATTCACCCCTCCACTTT.

This chain uses TRBV15 with TRBJ2-2, with a weak D call TRBD2 (5 bases). Germline values: CDR1 LNHNV, CDR2 YYDKDF (reference sequence). This CDR3 comprises 14 residues. The V end was cut by 5 bases, the J end by 2 bases, with 9 bases between. CDR3 nucleotides: TGTGCCACCAGCCGGACTGAAAACACCGGGGAGCTGTTTTTT. It codes for CATSRTENTGELFF.

This rearrangement joins TRBV10-3 to TRBJ2-1; 10 bases map to TRBD2. Germline V CDR1 and CDR2: ENHRY, SYGVKD. V gave up 4 bases and J gave up 7 bases; unmatched junction bases: 7. The CDR3 totals 15 residues. In nucleotides, the CDR3 is TGTGCCATCAGTGGAGGGACTAGCGAGGTAAATGAGCAGTTCTTC. It specifies CAISGGTSEVNEQFF.

This chain links TRBV19 with TRBJ1-1; possible D gene TRBD1, 5 bases. The CDR3 is 14 amino acids. Trimming removed 7 bases at V and 3 bases at J, with 15 bases between. Germline CDR1 and CDR2: LNHDA and SQIVND (reference sequence). The CDR3 reads CASNKDNSDTEAFF. In DNA form, the CDR3 reads TGTGCCAGTAACAAGGACAATTCGGACACTGAAGCTTTCTTT.

The chain uses TRBV2 and TRBJ1-5, with 11 bases identical to TRBD1. The CDR3 consists of 15 residues. Per the germline V gene, CDR1 is SNHLY and CDR2 is FYNNEI. The trim removed 4 bases at V and 6 bases at J, leaving 5 bases unmatched. The CDR3 loop reads CASSVWTGGGQPQHF. The CDR3, as DNA: TGTGCCAGCAGTGTCTGGACAGGGGGCGGTCAGCCCCAGCATTTT.

J is TRBJ1-2 and V is TRBV9; D perhaps matches TRBD1 (6 bases). CDR3 length equals 14 residues. V lost 1 base, J lost 8 bases, and 15 bases lay in between. CDR1 is SGDLS, CDR2 YYNGEE, per germline. CDR3 region: CASSVWRGASGYTF. The DNA for the CDR3 is TGTGCCAGCAGCGTATGGCGGGGGGCGAGCGGCTACACCTTC.

The chain recombines TRBV27 with TRBJ1-1; D gene uncertain. The CDR3 is 14 residues long. Trimming took 4 bases from V and 1 from J, leaving 10 bases between them. Germline lookup yields CDR1 MNHEY and CDR2 SMNVEV (reference sequence). Written as DNA, the CDR3 is TGTGCCAGCAGTTCCCCGAGAGGGAACACTGAAGCTTTCTTT. Translating gives CASSSPRGNTEAFF.

This rearrangement joins TRBV29-1 to TRBJ1-2; D might be TRBD1 (5 bases). Per germline, CDR1 SQVTM and CDR2 ANQGSEA. The CDR3 is 14 residues long. V was pared by 4 bases and J by 2 bases, with 14 bases between. CDR3 loop: CSVGGDSENYGYTF. CDR3 bases: TGCAGCGTTGGAGGGGACTCCGAGAACTATGGCTACACCTTC. Based on the CDR3 plus reference TRBV29-1 and TRBJ1-2, the full variable domain is SAVISQKPSRDICQRGTSLTIQCQVDSQVTMMFWYRQQPGQSLTLIATANQGSEATYESGFVIDKFPISRPNLTFSTLTVSNMSPEDSSIYLCSVGGDSENYGYTFGSGTRLTVV.

This chain joins TRBV30 and TRBJ1-1; D not resolved. This CDR3 contains 14 residues. Looked up from germline, CDR1 is GTSNPN and CDR2 is SVGIG (reference sequence). Trimming stripped 2 bases from V and 0 bases from J, with 10 bases between. DNA for the CDR3: TGTGCCTGGAGTTATGGCGGGTTGAACACTGAAGCTTTCTTT. This encodes CAWSYGGLNTEAFF.

This clone was seen more than once but under ten times. This chain joins TRBV12-5 and TRBJ1-6; D is possibly TRBD1 (6 bases). The CDR3 extends over 15 amino acids. The germline V gene encodes CDR1 LGHNT and CDR2 FRNRAP. Between the trimmed V and J ends, which lost 6 bases and 8 bases, there was a span of 17 bases. DNA of the CDR3: TGTGCTAGTGGGACAACAGGGCCTGGAGATTCACCCCTCCACTTT. Translation gives CASGTTGPGDSPLHF.

V and J are TRBV28 and TRBJ1-5, with 8 bases that match TRBD1. Germline CDR1 is MDHEN and CDR2 is SYDVKM. This CDR3 has 15 residues. V shed 6 bases and J 3 bases; nucleotides not matched to a gene: 7. The CDR3: CASSPTGVPNQPQHF. The DNA for the CDR3 is TGTGCCAGCAGCCCGACAGGGGTTCCCAATCAGCCCCAGCATTTT. Full variable domain (missing parts from reference TRBV28 and TRBJ1-5): DVKVTQSSRYLVKRTGEKVFLECVQDMDHENMFWYRQDPGLGLRLIYFSYDVKMKEKGDIPEGYSVSREKKERFSLILESASTNQTSMYLCASSPTGVPNQPQHFGDGTRLSIL.

The V gene is TRBV4-3, the J gene TRBJ2-5; 8 bases align to TRBD2. The junction had 3 bases not matched to a gene; V was cut back by 0 bases and J by 3 bases. Germline lookup yields CDR1 LGHNA and CDR2 YSLEER. This CDR3 has 15 residues. The CDR3, as DNA: TGCGCCAGCAGCCAAGATGGGGGACTAGAAGAGACCCAGTACTTC. Its protein product is CASSQDGGLEETQYF.

The rearrangement links TRBV9 to TRBJ1-4, with D maybe TRBD1 (5 bases). The V gene lost 2 bases and the J gene lost 8 bases, with 13 bases spanning the gap. Per the germline V gene, CDR1 is SGDLS and CDR2 is YYNGEE. The CDR3 spans 14 residues. CDR3 residues: CASSVGGEDEKLFF. DNA of the CDR3: TGTGCCAGCAGCGTGGGAGGGGAAGACGAAAAACTGTTTTTT.

This chain links TRBV11-2 with TRBJ2-3; 13 nucleotides match TRBD2. The germline V gene encodes CDR1 SGHAT and CDR2 FQNNGV. The CDR3 runs to 16 residues. Trimming cost V 2 bases and J 6 bases; bases outside gene matches: 5. The CDR3 spells CASSLLTSGGADTQYF. CDR3 in DNA: TGTGCCAGCAGCTTACTAACTAGCGGGGGGGCGGATACGCAGTATTTT.

The chain has TRBV5-1 and TRBJ2-7, with D possibly being TRBD1 (5 bases). Trimming took off 3 bases at V and 3 bases at J, with 7 bases between the two ends. CDR1 SGHRS and CDR2 YFSETQ come from the germline V gene. This CDR3 contains 12 residues. For the CDR3, the DNA is TGCGCCAGCAGCTCCGACAGCTACGAGCAGTACTTC. The encoded protein is CASSSDSYEQYF.

The V call is TRBV20-1, the J call TRBJ1-2; TRBD1 is a possible D gene (5 bases). The CDR3 runs to 11 residues. The germline V gene encodes CDR1 DFQATT and CDR2 SNEGSKA (reference sequence). V gave up 5 bases and J gave up 4 bases, with 8 bases separating them. The CDR3, as DNA: TGCAGTGCTGGGGGGGGCTATGGCTACACCTTC. As protein: CSAGGGYGYTF.

The V call is TRBV7-3, the J call TRBJ2-1; 11 bases map to TRBD1. The CDR3 covers 15 residues. The germline CDR1 and CDR2 sequences are SGHTA and FQGTGA. The J segment lost 3 bases and the V segment lost 4 bases, leaving 2 bases of the junction unmatched. The CDR3 spells CASSWGQGVYNEQFF. The CDR3 DNA is TGTGCCAGCAGCTGGGGACAGGGGGTCTACAATGAGCAGTTCTTC.

The rearrangement uses TRBV28 and TRBJ1-6, with TRBD1 as a possible D gene (5 bases). CDR1 and CDR2 (germline): MDHEN, SYDVKM. V lost 6 bases to trimming and J lost 6 bases, with 9 bases between them. The length of the CDR3 is 13 residues. This chain's CDR3 is CASRVGLNSPLHF. CDR3 DNA sequence: TGTGCCAGCAGGGTGGGGCTTAATTCACCCCTCCACTTT.

This clone is a singleton in its sample. The genes are TRBV6-5 and TRBJ1-2, with 8 bases identical to TRBD1. This CDR3 spans 15 amino acids. Trimming took 2 bases from V and 0 from J; bases not matched to a gene: 2. The germline V gene has CDR1 MNHEY and CDR2 SVGAGI. The CDR3 DNA reads TGTGCCAGCAGTTACATACAGGGGGCTAACTATGGCTACACCTTC. Residues: CASSYIQGANYGYTF.

V is TRBV19 and J is TRBJ2-1, with D possibly TRBD2 on 7 matching bases. V lost 4 bases and J lost 7, with 17 bases in between. CDR1 and CDR2 from the germline V gene are LNHDA and SQIVND (reference sequence). There are 15 residues in the CDR3. CDR3 sequence: CASSKRFEGGNEQFF. CDR3 DNA: TGTGCCAGTAGTAAAAGATTTGAGGGGGGGAATGAGCAGTTCTTC.

This clone occurred a few times. The V and J genes are TRBV2 and TRBJ2-1, with D unclear. Trimming left V 6 bases short and J 4 bases short, with 7 bases between. This CDR3 has 12 residues. Germline CDR1 SNHLY, CDR2 FYNNEI. DNA of the CDR3: TGTGCCAGCAGGCAGCGTTACAATGAGCAGTTCTTC. This sequence encodes CASRQRYNEQFF.

This clone occurred once. The J gene is TRBJ2-7, the V gene TRBV9; TRBD1 agrees at 9 bases. Germline V gives CDR1 SGDLS, CDR2 YYNGEE. The CDR3 is made up of 14 amino acids. Trimming removed 3 bases from V and 3 bases from J; junction bases left unmatched: 4. This CDR3 is CASSATGGYYEQYF. CDR3 sequence (DNA): TGTGCCAGCAGCGCCACAGGGGGCTACTACGAGCAGTACTTC.

This clone has more than one count but fewer than ten. The rearrangement links TRBV6-1 to TRBJ2-7; tentatively, D is TRBD2 (6 bases). Trimming pared 3 bases from V and 0 bases from J, leaving 12 bases between. Germline V gene sequence: CDR1 MNHNS, CDR2 SASEGT. The CDR3 runs 15 residues. CDR3 nucleotides: TGTGCCAGCAGTGAGGGAGGCGACAGCTCCTACGAGCAGTACTTC. Protein: CASSEGGDSSYEQYF.

The chain carries TRBV28 and TRBJ2-7; D is unclear. CDR3 length: 12 amino acids. Trimming removed 4 bases at V and 9 bases at J, with 13 bases between. Germline values: CDR1 MDHEN, CDR2 SYDVKM. The CDR3 region is CASSYDPTGQYF. As DNA, the CDR3 is TGTGCCAGCAGTTACGACCCTACGGGGCAGTACTTC.

This chain uses TRBV7-6 with TRBJ2-2; D may be TRBD1 (6 bases). The CDR3 covers 11 residues. The V gene lost 10 bases and the J gene lost 5 bases, with 8 bases spanning the gap. CDR1 SGHVS and CDR2 FNYEAQ come from the germline V gene. The CDR3 nucleotides read TGTGCCACCCAGGGGACCGGGGAGCTGTTTTTT. Protein sequence: CATQGTGELFF. The full variable domain, in which reference TRBV7-6 and TRBJ2-2 provide the parts outside the CDR3, is GAGVSQSPRYKVTKRGQDVALRCDPISGHVSLYWYRQALGQGPEFLTYFNYEAQQDKSGLPNDRFSAERPEGSISTLTIQRTEQRDSAMYRCATQGTGELFFGEGSRLTVL.

This clone was seen just once. Written as DNA, the CDR3 is TGTGCCATCAGTGTGGGCTCCCGGGGGGACGAGCAGTACTTC. Its protein product is CAISVGSRGDEQYF. This chain joins TRBV10-3 and TRBJ2-7; the match to TRBD2 covers 7 bases. J was trimmed by 5 bases and V by 4 bases; bases with no gene match: 8. Germline CDR1 is ENHRY and CDR2 is SYGVKD. The CDR3 is 14 amino acids.

The V and J genes are TRBV15 and TRBJ1-2; perhaps TRBD1 as D (6 bases). Trimming pared 5 bases from V and 4 bases from J, leaving 17 bases between. The germline CDR1 and CDR2 sequences are LNHNV and YYDKDF (reference sequence). CDR3 size: 15 residues. This chain's CDR3 is CATSAGDEGVYGYTF. In DNA form, the CDR3 reads TGTGCCACCAGCGCGGGGGATGAGGGGGTCTATGGCTACACCTTC.

The chain uses TRBV5-5 and TRBJ1-5, with a tentative D call TRBD1 (6 bases). The V and J ends lost 4 bases and 9 bases respectively, with 14 bases between them. The CDR3 covers 13 residues. Germline CDR1 SGHKS, CDR2 YYEKEE (reference sequence). CDR3 sequence reads: CASSAGTGWPQHF. The CDR3 DNA reads as TGTGCCAGCAGCGCCGGAACAGGGTGGCCCCAGCATTTT. The full variable domain, its missing parts supplied by reference TRBV5-5 and TRBJ1-5, is DAGVTQSPTHLIKTRGQQVTLRCSPISGHKSVSWYQQVLGQGPQFIFQYYEKEERGRGNFPDRFSARQFPNYSSELNVNALLLGDSALYLCASSAGTGWPQHFGDGTRLSIL.

This chain uses TRBV19 with TRBJ1-5, with TRBD1 matching over 7 bases. CDR1 is LNHDA, CDR2 SQIVND, per germline (reference sequence). V lost 5 bases, J lost 0 bases, and 10 bases stayed unmatched. The length of the CDR3 is 17 residues. The CDR3 sequence: CASSLRQGVYSNQPQHF. The CDR3 region has the DNA TGTGCCAGTAGTTTGAGACAGGGTGTTTATAGCAATCAGCCCCAGCATTTT.

This chain joins TRBV5-6 and TRBJ2-3; the D is unclear. Germline CDR1 and CDR2: SGHDT and YYEEEE. CDR3 size: 13 residues. V was pared by 4 bases and J by 3 bases, with 9 bases between. CDR3 bases: TGTGCCAGCAGCCATGTTAGAACAGATACGCAGTATTTT. As protein: CASSHVRTDTQYF.